These 30 T cell receptor beta chains originate from one sample sequenced in a study of T cells after yellow fever vaccination. Using its own MiXCR run on the 5' RACE reads, TCRdb lists one record per CDR3 protein. Seen here are fewer than 500,000 distinct CDR3 sequences, approximately 18% observed once, and the top ten hold roughly a sixth. Here the sequenced sample was PBMCs, taken before the yellow fever booster vaccination. The receptors were gathered from a man between 18 and 29 years old who received the YFV17D yellow fever vaccine.

Ten or more counts support this clonotype. The CDR3 protein is CASSKRDFWGETQYF. The CDR3 coding sequence is TGTGCCAGCAGCAAGAGGGATTTCTGGGGGGAGACCCAGTACTTC. The chain has TRBV6-2 or TRBV6-3 and TRBJ2-5; tentatively, D is TRBD1 or TRBD2 (5 bases each). The V end was cut by 6 bases, the J end by 5 bases, with 19 bases between. Looked up from germline, CDR1 is MNHEY and CDR2 is SVGEGT. The CDR3 length is 15 residues.

This clonotype was observed a few times. CDR3 coding DNA: TGCAGCGTTGAGACGACCTACGAGCAGTACTTC. This encodes CSVETTYEQYF. The genes are TRBV29-1 and TRBJ2-7; D is ambiguous. Germline V CDR1 and CDR2: SQVTM, ANQGSEA. V was cut by 3 bases and J by 2 bases, with 5 bases left in between. This CDR3 has 11 residues.

This clonotype has more than one count but fewer than ten. The chain is built from TRBV7-2 and TRBJ2-7; no firm D call. With 5 bases removed from V and 1 base from J, the gap between germline ends came to 9 bases. This CDR3 is 13 amino acids long. Germline V gene data show CDR1 as SGHTA and CDR2 as FQGNSA. CDR3 DNA sequence: TGTGCCAGCAGCCAACTCTGGTCCTACGAGCAGTACTTC. Translated, it gives CASSQLWSYEQYF.

This clonotype has more than one count but fewer than ten. The chain couples TRBV7-2 to TRBJ2-5, with 9 bases that match TRBD2. V lost 4 bases, J lost 5 bases, and 5 bases stayed unmatched. Germline V gene lookup returns CDR1 SGHTA and CDR2 FQGNSA. The CDR3 spans 14 residues. CDR3 protein: CASSSVSGGETQYF. CDR3 DNA sequence: TGTGCCAGCAGCTCCGTTAGCGGGGGTGAGACCCAGTACTTC.

In its sample, this clonotype was seen many times. This chain uses TRBV9 with TRBJ1-2; 7 bases agree with TRBD1. Per germline, CDR1 SGDLS and CDR2 YYNGEE. V lost 0 bases, J lost 0 bases, and 5 bases stayed unmatched. The CDR3 has 16 residues. The CDR3: CASSVDNRGANYGYTF. In nucleotides, the CDR3 is TGTGCCAGCAGCGTAGACAACAGGGGTGCTAACTATGGCTACACCTTC.

This clonotype has more than one count but fewer than ten. This chain links TRBV7-6 with TRBJ2-6; D may be TRBD1 (5 bases). From germline, CDR1 is SGHVS and CDR2 FNYEAQ. The CDR3 spans 11 residues. The ends were cut back, 4 bases at V and 19 bases at J, with 14 bases in the middle. CDR3 in amino acids: CASSSGPLLTF. CDR3 in DNA: TGTGCCAGCAGCTCAGGGCCCCTACTTACTTTC. The whole variable domain, filled in from reference TRBV7-6 and TRBJ2-6, reads GAGVSQSPRYKVTKRGQDVALRCDPISGHVSLYWYRQALGQGPEFLTYFNYEAQQDKSGLPNDRFSAERPEGSISTLTIQRTEQRDSAMYRCASSSGPLLTFGAGSRLTVL.

The V and J genes are TRBV2 and TRBJ2-5; no clear D. Trimming shortened V by 10 bases and J by 2 bases, and 14 bases separated the two germline ends. Germline CDR1 and CDR2: SNHLY and FYNNEI. This CDR3 contains 13 residues. CDR3 coding DNA: TGTGCCAACCGCCGTGCGGCTCAAGAGACCCAGTACTTC. Encoded protein: CANRRAAQETQYF.

The chain links TRBV5-5 to TRBJ2-7; D not certain. V dropped 1 base and J dropped 2 bases, with 7 bases sitting between them. The CDR3 totals 13 residues. Per germline, CDR1 SGHKS and CDR2 YYEKEE (reference sequence). DNA for the CDR3: TGTGCCAGCAGCTTGCAGAAAGCCTACGAGCAGTACGTC. Its translation: CASSLQKAYEQYV.

This clonotype showed up just a few times. This chain uses TRBV5-1 with TRBJ1-4, with D tentatively TRBD1 (6 bases). V lost 1 base and J lost 8, with 15 bases in between. This CDR3 is 15 amino acids long. Germline V lookup: CDR1 SGHRS, CDR2 YFSETQ. The CDR3 loop is CASSLNVPRGEKLFF. The CDR3 nucleotides read TGCGCCAGCAGCTTGAACGTCCCCAGGGGAGAAAAACTGTTTTTT.

V and J are TRBV20-1 and TRBJ1-6, with D uncertain. The germline V gene has CDR1 DFQATT and CDR2 SNEGSKA (reference sequence). There are 13 residues in the CDR3. V was clipped by 1 base and J by 9 bases, with 10 bases between them. The CDR3 spells CSARGTDPSPLHF. Here the CDR3 DNA reads TGCAGTGCTAGAGGCACTGACCCTTCACCCCTCCACTTT.

The chain combines TRBV6-2 or TRBV6-3 with TRBJ1-2; D remains unclear. V was clipped by 0 bases and J by 6 bases, with 8 bases between them. This CDR3 is built from 13 residues. Germline CDR1 MNHEY, CDR2 SVGEGT. CDR3 nucleotide sequence: TGTGCCAGCAGTTACTCGAAAAACCATGGCTACACCTTC. Protein product: CASSYSKNHGYTF.

The V gene is TRBV4-2, the J gene TRBJ2-3, with 7 bases matching TRBD1. Germline V gives CDR1 LGHNA, CDR2 YNFKEQ. The CDR3 loop spans 16 amino acids. The V segment lost 1 base and the J segment 4 bases; nucleotides outside the gene matches: 8. The CDR3 coding sequence is TGTGCCAGCAGCCAAGGAAAGGGGGCGAGTGCAGATACGCAGTATTTT. It is translated as CASSQGKGASADTQYF.

The chain's CDR3 is CASSTLPRGLRNNEQFF. The CDR3 nucleotides are TGTGCCAGCAGCACCCTCCCCCGGGGACTGCGAAACAATGAGCAGTTCTTC. J is TRBJ2-1 and V is TRBV21-1; the D segment call TRBD2 is taken from the table without a DNA check. TRBV21-1 is noted as a pseudogene. There are 17 residues in the CDR3.

This clonotype was seen more than once but under ten times. The chain uses TRBV7-9 and TRBJ1-2; D ambiguous. The length of the CDR3 is 11 residues. Germline-derived CDR1 and CDR2 are SEHNR and FQNEAQ (reference sequence). Trimming left V 3 bases short and J 7 bases short, with 6 bases between. CDR3 sequence reads: CASSFSLGYTF. The CDR3 nucleotides are TGTGCCAGCAGCTTCAGCCTTGGCTACACCTTC.

This clonotype was observed a handful of times. CDR3 bases: TGCGCCAGCAGCCCTGCCCCAGCGGGGACAGATACGCAGTATTTT. It encodes CASSPAPAGTDTQYF. The chain recombines TRBV5-1 with TRBJ2-3, with 7 bases lining up with TRBD2. Germline V gene lookup returns CDR1 SGHRS and CDR2 YFSETQ. The CDR3 loop spans 15 amino acids. Germline trimming cut 4 bases from V and 3 bases from J; bases unmatched to any gene: 8.

On this clonotype itself: A junction end diverges from the germline sequence, so it may reflect a read error. The rearrangement joins TRBV20-1 to TRBJ1-2; 7 positions agree with TRBD1. Germline CDR1 DFQATT, CDR2 SNEGSKA (reference sequence). The CDR3 totals 12 residues. CDR3 nucleotide sequence: TGCAGTGATAGAGATACAGGGGACGGCTACACCTTC. This translates into CSDRDTGDGYTF.

The V gene is TRBV29-1, the J gene TRBJ2-3; TRBD2 might be the D (7 bases). CDR1 and CDR2 (germline): SQVTM, ANQGSEA. Trimming stripped 6 bases from V and 3 bases from J, with 10 bases between. This CDR3 has 12 amino acids. CDR3 sequence reads: CSVGGVTDTQYF. The CDR3 DNA reads TGCAGCGTAGGGGGGGTGACAGATACGCAGTATTTT.

This clonotype occurred a few times. The chain is built from TRBV25-1 and TRBJ2-3; TRBD1 matches 10 bases. The CDR3 contains 16 residues. CDR1 MGHDK and CDR2 SYGVNS come from the germline V gene. V shed 7 bases, J shed 1 base, and the junction held 8 bases outside the gene matches. Here the CDR3 DNA reads TGTGCCAGCACGGGGACGGGACAGGGGCGCACAGATACGCAGTATTTT. This encodes CASTGTGQGRTDTQYF.

The table lists this clonotype with a few counts. The chain has TRBV29-1 and TRBJ2-2; tentatively, D is TRBD1 or TRBD2 (5 bases each). CDR1 is SQVTM and CDR2 is ANQGSEA in the germline V gene. V lost 5 bases and J lost 5, with 15 bases in between. This CDR3 is 14 amino acids long. The CDR3 sequence is CSVIPVGDTGELFF. The CDR3 DNA follows: TGCAGCGTTATTCCTGTGGGGGATACCGGGGAGCTGTTTTTT.

The chain is built from TRBV11-2 and TRBJ2-3; unclear D gene. V lost 0 bases and J lost 4, with 8 bases in between. Germline loops: CDR1 SGHAT, CDR2 FQNNGV. CDR3 length: 14 amino acids. The DNA for the CDR3 is TGTGCCAGCAGCTTAGAGGTCTTGGCAGATACGCAGTATTTT. This codes for CASSLEVLADTQYF.

CDR3: CASSAPPWRGSYEQYF. CDR3 bases: TGTGCCAGCAGCGCCCCCCCGTGGCGGGGCTCCTACGAGCAGTACTTC. V gene TRBV5-6 combines with J gene TRBJ2-7; tentatively, D is TRBD2 (6 bases). V lost 4 bases, J lost 0 bases, and 17 bases lay in between. CDR1 and CDR2 (germline): SGHDT, YYEEEE. This CDR3 is built from 16 residues.

J is TRBJ2-1 and V is TRBV12-3 or TRBV12-4; D uncertain. The CDR3 covers 12 residues. V lost 2 bases, J lost 5 bases, and 4 bases lay in between. CDR3 protein: CASSLPNNEQFF. The CDR3 DNA follows: TGTGCCAGCAGTTTACCCAACAATGAGCAGTTCTTC.

This clonotype was counted a few times. The chain employs TRBV9 and TRBJ2-7; possibly TRBD1 for D (7 bases). The CDR3 is made up of 16 amino acids. Per the germline V gene, CDR1 is SGDLS and CDR2 is YYNGEE. V lost 3 bases and J 2 bases, leaving 18 bases between the germline ends. DNA for the CDR3: TGTGCCAGCAGCGCCGGAGGGGGCACAAGAGCCTACGAGCAGTACGTC. Its translation: CASSAGGGTRAYEQYV.

The chain has TRBV5-1 and TRBJ1-1, with 8 bases fitting TRBD1. Losses at the gene ends were 4 bases for V and 2 bases for J; bases not matched to a gene: 7. Germline V gene sequence: CDR1 SGHRS, CDR2 YFSETQ. The CDR3 runs 15 residues. The CDR3 reads CASSTGTGSNTEAFF. The CDR3 DNA follows: TGCGCCAGCAGCACTGGGACAGGTTCAAACACTGAAGCTTTCTTT. Using reference TRBV5-1 and TRBJ1-1 for the parts outside the CDR3, the full variable domain is KAGVTQTPRYLIKTRGQQVTLSCSPISGHRSVSWYQQTPGQGLQFLFEYFSETQRNKGNFPGRFSGRQFSNSRSEMNVSTLELGDSALYLCASSTGTGSNTEAFFGQGTRLTVV.

This clonotype was detected only a few times. The V gene is TRBV5-1, the J gene TRBJ2-3; TRBD2 matches at 10 bases. Unmatched junction bases numbered 7, after V lost 4 bases and J lost 5 bases. The germline gives CDR1 SGHRS, CDR2 YFSETQ. CDR3 size: 15 residues. The CDR3 DNA reads as TGCGCCAGCAGCCTGCTTAGCGGGGGGAAAGATACGCAGTATTTT. Its protein is CASSLLSGGKDTQYF.

This clonotype was counted between two and nine times. CDR3 region: CASTRFGDSNQPQHF. CDR3 sequence (DNA): TGTGCCAGCACCCGCTTCGGAGACAGCAATCAGCCCCAGCATTTT. This rearrangement joins TRBV12-3 or TRBV12-4 to TRBJ1-5; D is ambiguous. With 7 bases removed from V and 1 base from J, the gap between germline ends came to 14 bases. The CDR3 length is 15 residues.

This clonotype was detected a few times. V gene TRBV5-4 combines with J gene TRBJ2-2; TRBD2 agrees at 8 bases. V lost 5 bases and J lost 4; bases outside the gene matches: 10. Germline lookup yields CDR1 SGHNT and CDR2 YYREEE (reference sequence). The CDR3 spans 16 residues. The CDR3 sequence: CASRPGGAVSTGELFF. The CDR3 bases are TGTGCCAGCAGACCGGGGGGGGCCGTATCCACCGGGGAGCTGTTTTTT.

V is TRBV15 and J is TRBJ1-2, with 9 bases identical to TRBD1. Germline CDR1 reads LNHNV; CDR2 reads YYDKDF (reference sequence). The CDR3 sequence is 13 residues long. V shed 6 bases and J 8 bases; nucleotides not matched to a gene: 7. DNA for the CDR3: TGTGCCACCAGTAAGGACAGGGGAGGCGGCTACACCTTC. It translates to CATSKDRGGGYTF. Full variable domain (rest looked up from reference TRBV15 and TRBJ1-2): DAMVIQNPRYQVTQFGKPVTLSCSQTLNHNVMYWYQQKSSQAPKLLFHYYDKDFNNEADTPDNFQSRRPNTSFCFLDIRSPGLGDTAMYLCATSKDRGGGYTFGSGTRLTVV.

This sequence joins TRBV6-5 and TRBJ2-1, with 8 bases matching TRBD1. The CDR3 consists of 16 residues. V trimming: 4 bases; J trimming: 0 bases; junction bases outside the gene matches: 5. Germline V gives CDR1 MNHEY, CDR2 SVGAGI. The DNA for the CDR3 is TGTGCCAGCAGTTGGGGACAGGACAGCTCCTACAATGAGCAGTTCTTC. It translates to CASSWGQDSSYNEQFF.

This clonotype showed up just a few times. The CDR3 loop reads CASRFMTGPAKNIQYF. Here the CDR3 DNA reads TGTGCAAGTCGCTTTATGACAGGCCCGGCCAAAAACATTCAGTACTTC. The chain links TRBV12-2 to TRBJ2-4; TRBD1 reflects the table's D call only, with no check against the DNA. TRBV12-2 is noted as a pseudogene. This CDR3 has 16 residues.